This T cell receptor (beta chain) originates from a study of regulatory T cells in long-lasting Graves disease. Study-level information: The study enrolled newly diagnosed Graves' patients on antithyroid drugs under 3 months.

Germline loops: CDR1 SGHTA, CDR2 FQGNSA. V was trimmed by 4 bases and J by 4 bases, leaving 8 bases between them. CDR3 length: 13 residues. This clonotype came up many times. Described time point: newly diagnosed GD, antithyroid drugs for less than 3 months. Following extraction of RNA from PBMCs, that RNA was used to make the TCR library. The authors built TCR beta libraries using iRepertoire HTBI primers and Arm-PCR of CDR3 regions. From the multiplex PCR reads, TCRdb called clonotypes with MiXCR, one entry per CDR3 protein. The sample contains 400,000 to 500,000 distinct CDR3 sequences, about a sixth of which appear only once. The sample was also linked to a second study, of T cells in Graves' hyperthyroidism and ophthalmopathy.

The TCR comes from a woman aged 30 to 39 with Graves disease. The V call is TRBV7-2, the J call TRBJ1-5; D is undetermined. This material consisted of peripheral blood mononuclear cells (PBMCs), taken at new diagnosis, from a patient treated with antithyroid drugs. CDR3 sequence: CASSSKPNQPQHF. CDR3 DNA sequence: TGTGCCAGCAGCTCCAAGCCGAATCAGCCCCAGCATTTT.